This TCR beta chain was profiled in a study of shared clonotypes between healthy human individuals (dated by TCRdb to the early 2020s). In terms of the full investigation: A few men and a couple of women, aged 18 to 49 years, made up the cohort. For each donor, CD4 naive and CD4 memory were each run on three plates, CD8 naive on two plates, and CD8 memory on one plate. The study deeply sequenced blood TCR repertoires of five healthy adults to estimate repertoire size and the extent of clonotype sharing between individuals. To increase sequencing depth and limit assay-specific biases, different laboratories used diverse techniques to prepare libraries and sequence TCR repertoires. Between about 0.9 and 10 billion PBMCs per donor were obtained by leukapheresis. Beyond this particular receptor, the publication reports: The genetic and exposure-history diversity represented was limited by the small number of donors. Larger estimated clonotype richness was generally found for naive subsets than for memory subsets. Even with the large sequencing depth, rarefaction of the sorted-subset datasets indicated that sequencing was incomplete. Sampling was restricted to blood, and TCR repertoires in tissues likely differ from the TCR repertoires found in blood. Sharing across a handful of donors was observed for approximately 5% of naive CD4, over 3% of naive CD8, 2.3% of memory CD4, and roughly 0.4% of memory CD8 clonotypes. Clonotypes shared by all four sorted-subset donors showed higher generation probabilities than non-shared clonotypes. Pairwise subsampling led to the expectation that sequencing depth would affect the degree of clonotype sharing among donors.

The germline V gene encodes CDR1 SQVTM and CDR2 ANQGSEA. V is pared back by 3 bases and J by 2 bases, with 10 bases lying between the germline termini. Inclusive of the bounding cysteine and phenylalanine, the CDR3 is 13 residues long. Of the read, only the CDR3 DNA is kept; its 39 bases are in frame from base 1. CD8 naive samples were obtained by positive selection for CCR7 among CD45RO-negative cells, yielding a CD45RA+CCR7+ population from which TemRA cells were excluded. Donors were healthy HIV-negative adults with no recently reported acute infections or vaccinations. Every donor was a Caucasian adult living in Nashville, Tennessee, USA. After blood collection by leukapheresis, PBMCs were isolated using Ficoll-Histopaque density gradient centrifugation and then cryopreserved in the vapor phase of liquid nitrogen. Analytical flow cytometry was used to check the purity and quantity of every magnetically sorted T cell population. Genomic DNA was isolated from each sorted fraction and quantified by UV absorbance on a Nanodrop 2000c.

TCR CDR3 regions were amplified from genomic DNA by multiplex PCR using the deep immunoSEQ assay. Extracted genomic DNA from each cell subset was spread evenly across all wells of several immunoSEQ 96-well plates, with each plate serving as a replicate. For sorted subsets, each replicate PCR was loaded with about 0.2 ug genomic DNA, equivalent to approximately 27,000 T cell genomes. Purified libraries were quantified with a Qubit 3.0 fluorometer, sized on a Bioanalyzer 2100, and re-quantified with the KAPA Library Quantification kit. Each immunoSEQ 96-well plate was sequenced on its own single-read 150-cycle Illumina NextSeq 550 flow cell. On the study's bioinformatics: Because only junctional sequences without quality scores were contained in the immunoSEQ output, filtering matching that applied to full-length reads could not be performed. Sequences were annotated with PyIR, a Python wrapper for IgBLAST v1.9, using IMGT germline references to assign V/J genes and CDR3. Reads were filtered out if the reads had weak V/J assignments (E-value above 1e-6), no CDR3, stop codons, out-of-frame junctions, or ambiguous translated residues. A V3J clonotype was defined by an identical inferred V gene, J gene, and CDR3 amino acid sequence. To compute the percentage overlap between repertoires, the number of shared unique clonotypes was divided by the size of the smaller repertoire. Three approaches were used to assess repertoire richness: RTK rarefaction, the Chao1 estimator, and Recon v2.1 estimates of unobserved clonotypes. OLGA was used to compute generation probabilities for all TCRbeta clonotypes that the gDNA method yielded from four donors. The clones in this table, taken by TCRdb from immuneACCESS, are in-frame only. Not every clone is retained; where verified, under half of the shortfall comes from an unresolved V gene, and the cause of the rest is unknown. V and J calls and clone size are given by that table; D and trimming were obtained from the DNA. For this sample there are about 680,000 clones; 92% appear just once. The ten largest clones take up about 24% of the sample.

Of note for this clone: Its antigen has not been determined. Nothing much larger sits one base from this clone, and base qualities are not available.

The origin of this receptor is a man younger than 45 in good health. Sample: naive CD8+ T cells sorted from blood. The intended sense of this specimen's cell subset or site label: CD45RA+CCR7+. This receptor chain uses TRBV29-1 and TRBJ1-1, with the D gene not clear enough to name. The CDR3 amino acid sequence is: CSVDYGVNTEAFF. The nucleotides are TGCAGCGTTGATTACGGAGTAAACACTGAAGCTTTCTTT.